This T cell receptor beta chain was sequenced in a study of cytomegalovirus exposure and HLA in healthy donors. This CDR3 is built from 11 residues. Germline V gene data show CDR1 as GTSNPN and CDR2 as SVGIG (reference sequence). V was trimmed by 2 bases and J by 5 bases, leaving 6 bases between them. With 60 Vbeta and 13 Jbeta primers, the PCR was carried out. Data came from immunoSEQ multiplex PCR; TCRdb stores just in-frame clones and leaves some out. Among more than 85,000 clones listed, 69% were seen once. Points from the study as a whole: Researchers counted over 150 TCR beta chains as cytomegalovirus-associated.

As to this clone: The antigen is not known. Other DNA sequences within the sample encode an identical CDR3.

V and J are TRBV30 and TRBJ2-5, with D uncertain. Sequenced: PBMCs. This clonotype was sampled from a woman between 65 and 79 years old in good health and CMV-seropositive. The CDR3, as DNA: TGTGCCTGGAGTTCCGGGGAGACCCAGTACTTC. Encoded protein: CAWSSGETQYF.